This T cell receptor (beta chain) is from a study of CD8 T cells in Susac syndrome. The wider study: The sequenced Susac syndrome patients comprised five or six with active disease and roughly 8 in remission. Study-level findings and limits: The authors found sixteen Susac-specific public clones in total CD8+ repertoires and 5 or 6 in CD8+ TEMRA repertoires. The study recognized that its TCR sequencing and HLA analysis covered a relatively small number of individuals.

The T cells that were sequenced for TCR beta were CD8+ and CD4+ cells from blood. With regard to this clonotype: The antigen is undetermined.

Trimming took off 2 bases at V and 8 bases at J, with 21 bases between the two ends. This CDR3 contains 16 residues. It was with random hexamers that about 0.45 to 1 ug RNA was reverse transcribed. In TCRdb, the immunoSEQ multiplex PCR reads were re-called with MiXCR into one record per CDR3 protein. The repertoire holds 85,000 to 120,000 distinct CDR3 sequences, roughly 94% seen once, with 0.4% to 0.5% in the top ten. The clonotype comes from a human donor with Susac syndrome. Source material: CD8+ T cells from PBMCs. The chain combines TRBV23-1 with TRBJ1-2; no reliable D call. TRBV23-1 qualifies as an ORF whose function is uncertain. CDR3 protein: CASSQQSDAPYGGYTF. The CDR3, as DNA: TGCGCCAGCAGTCAACAATCCGACGCCCCATATGGAGGCTACACCTTC.